Each of the 8 T cell receptor beta chains below was sequenced from the same sample in a study of T-cell reconstitution after alpha-beta-depleted transplantation in children. Preparation of the TCRbeta library used unique molecular identifiers. MiXCR, applied by TCRdb to the PCR reads, yields one record per CDR3 protein. Of 490,000 or so distinct CDR3 sequences listed, about 10% are singletons. This sample comprised PBMCs, obtained before TCRalphabeta/CD19-depleted stem cell transplant. These receptors were taken from a child aged 2-15 years with inherited bone marrow failure, due to receive a stem cell transplant.

This clonotype was observed at least ten times. The CDR3 is CASSAGQGEFF. CDR3 sequence (DNA): TGTGCCAGCAGCGCCGGACAGGGGGAGTTCTTC. The chain links TRBV11-2 to TRBJ2-1, with TRBD1 identical over 10 bases. Germline CDR1 SGHAT, CDR2 FQNNGV. With V trimmed by 5 bases and J by 14 bases, 3 bases remained unmatched. The CDR3 length is 11 residues.

This clonotype was seen ten or more times. The V gene is TRBV20-1, the J gene TRBJ2-3, with 10 bases that match TRBD2. The length of the CDR3 is 15 residues. With V trimmed by 5 bases and J by 3 bases, 8 bases remained unmatched. Germline V gives CDR1 DFQATT, CDR2 SNEGSKA (reference sequence). The CDR3 DNA sequence: TGCAGTGCTGTTCGAGCGGGAGGGGGGACAGATACGCAGTATTTT. This codes for CSAVRAGGGTDTQYF.

The rearrangement links TRBV5-6 to TRBJ1-3, with D uncertain. CDR3 length: 16 residues. Germline-derived CDR1 and CDR2 are SGHDT and YYEEEE. V was pared by 3 bases and J by 0 bases, with 13 bases between. This CDR3 is CASSSTTRSSGNTIYF. The CDR3, as DNA: TGTGCCAGCAGCTCCACAACACGAAGCTCTGGAAACACCATATATTTT.

This clonotype was counted only a few times. As DNA, the CDR3 is TGTGCCAGCAGCTTAGGTCGAAGGGGCTACACCTTC. Protein: CASSLGRRGYTF. The gene calls are TRBV11-2 and TRBJ1-2, with no clear D. The ends were cut back, 1 base at V and 8 bases at J, with 8 bases in the middle. CDR3 length equals 12 residues. Germline CDR1 is SGHAT and CDR2 is FQNNGV.

This sequence joins TRBV11-2 and TRBJ2-5, with D perhaps matching TRBD1 (5 bases). CDR1 and CDR2 (germline): SGHAT, FQNNGV. Trimming shortened V by 1 base and J by 1 base, and 13 bases separated the two germline ends. The CDR3 consists of 16 residues. CDR3 in DNA: TGTGCCAGCAGCTTAGGCTGGCGGACATTCCAAGAGACCCAGTACTTC. Protein: CASSLGWRTFQETQYF.

This rearrangement joins TRBV4-3 to TRBJ2-3; 7 bases agree with TRBD2. The CDR3 has 16 residues. CDR1 and CDR2 (germline): LGHNA, YSLEER. The J segment lost 2 bases and the V segment lost 0 bases, leaving 5 bases of the junction unmatched. CDR3 amino acids: CASSQDRAGITDTQYF. CDR3 DNA: TGCGCCAGCAGCCAAGATCGAGCGGGGATCACAGATACGCAGTATTTT.

Concerning this clonotype: A read error may explain this, as a much larger clone is one base away. CDR3 protein: CASSYGAEQYF. CDR3 in DNA: TGTGCCAGCAGTTACGGGGCCGAGCAGTACTTC. This chain joins TRBV6-5 and TRBJ2-7, with TRBD1 as a possible D gene (5 bases). This CDR3 is built from 11 residues. V was pared by 2 bases and J by 6 bases, with 5 bases between. The germline V gene has CDR1 MNHEY and CDR2 SVGAGI.

J is TRBJ2-1 and V is TRBV2; D is perhaps TRBD2 (5 bases). Per the germline V gene, CDR1 is SNHLY and CDR2 is FYNNEI. Trimming took 2 bases from V and 4 from J, leaving 12 bases between them. CDR3 length: 15 residues. DNA of the CDR3: TGTGCCAGCAGTGAACTTAGCGCACGATACAATGAGCAGTTCTTC. Amino acid sequence: CASSELSARYNEQFF.